Only one count was recorded for the clone carrying this T cell receptor beta chain. Its antigen is as yet unknown. The V and J ends lost 6 bases and 3 bases respectively, with 13 bases between them. This CDR3 region has 14 residues. Germline V lookup: CDR1 MNHEY, CDR2 SVGAGI. These data come from a study of shared clonotypes between healthy human individuals. Study-level results: Clonotypes not shared had lower generation probabilities than those common to all four donors. Limitation of the genetic and exposure-history diversity represented came from the few donors.

Profiled with immunoSEQ multiplex PCR; TCRdb holds only in-frame clones, not every one. The data show millions of clones, less than 95% seen once. Selected positively for CCR7 and CD45RO-negative, naive CD8 cells excluded terminally differentiated effector memory CD45RA+ cells. Input material: naive CD8+ T cells sorted from blood. The gene calls are TRBV6-5 and TRBJ2-3; perhaps TRBD1 as D (6 bases). The sequence was collected from a man between 18 and 29 years old in good health. The CDR3: CASSVQGETDTQYF. The CDR3 region has the DNA TGTGCCAGCAGCGTACAGGGAGAAACAGATACGCAGTATTTT.